This T cell receptor (beta chain) was captured by sequencing in a study of blood T cells in healthy people across ages. The table lists this clonotype with a few counts. Trimming took off 5 bases at V and 5 bases at J, with 12 bases between the two ends. This CDR3 is 13 amino acids long. Per germline, CDR1 MNHEY and CDR2 SVGAGI. Through a sample-barcoded 5' primer and a J-beta primer mix, a second PCR was run for about 7 to 12 cycles. One entry per CDR3 protein results from TCRdb running MiXCR on the 5' RACE reads. The sample has around 1,900,000 distinct CDR3 sequences; roughly two fifths are singletons.

Specimen: blood. The chain carries TRBV6-5 and TRBJ2-5; D is possibly TRBD1 or TRBD2 (5 bases each). The TCR sequence derives from a human donor in good health. The CDR3, as DNA: TGTGCCAGCAGTCGGGGACGAATGGAGACCCAGTACTTC. Translating it yields CASSRGRMETQYF.